This T cell receptor (beta chain) was observed in a study of blood T cell repertoires in COVID-19. Across the study: Samples representing acute and convalescent COVID-19 were sourced from the United States, Italy and Spain. The analysed material was cDNA or gDNA that came from T cells, B-cell-depleted T cells, or PBMCs.

Seattle patients were enrolled during active infection and followed longitudinally. Original processing notes: Reference gene primers were amplified, and this amplification served to estimate nucleated cell counts. The repertoire was sequenced with immunoSEQ multiplex PCR; TCRdb's copy has only in-frame clones and lacks some. V and J calls and clone size follow that table, whereas D and trimming were derived from the DNA. Of approximately 440,000 clones in the sample, roughly 88% were seen once. Germline V gives CDR1 MNHEY, CDR2 SVGAGI. V was clipped by 7 bases and J by 7 bases, with 16 bases between them. The CDR3 spans 13 residues.

J is TRBJ1-2 and V is TRBV6-5, with a weak D call TRBD1 (5 bases). The sequenced sample was peripheral blood. This TCR was sampled from a woman in her fifties or sixties with COVID-19, enrolled during active disease. CDR3 bases: TGTGCCAGCACCGGGACTTTCGAGGCTGGCTACACCTTC. Translating it yields CASTGTFEAGYTF.